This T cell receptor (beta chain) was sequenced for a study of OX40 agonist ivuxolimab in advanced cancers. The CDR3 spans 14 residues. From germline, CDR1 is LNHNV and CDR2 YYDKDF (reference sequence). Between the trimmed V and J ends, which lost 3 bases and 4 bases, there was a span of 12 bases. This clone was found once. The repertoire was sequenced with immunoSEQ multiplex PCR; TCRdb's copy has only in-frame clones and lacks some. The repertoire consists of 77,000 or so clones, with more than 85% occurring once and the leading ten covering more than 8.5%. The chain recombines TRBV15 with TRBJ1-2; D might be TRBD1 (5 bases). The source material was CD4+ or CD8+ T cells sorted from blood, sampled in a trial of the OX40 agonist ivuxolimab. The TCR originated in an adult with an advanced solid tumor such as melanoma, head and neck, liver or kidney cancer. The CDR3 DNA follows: TGTGCCACCAGCAGCTTCCAGGGCGGCTATGGCTACACCTTC. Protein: CATSSFQGGYGYTF.